The sequence of this TCR beta chain was determined in a study of CD8 T cells in ankylosing spondylitis. The CDR3 is made up of 14 amino acids. Trimming shortened V by 5 bases and J by 9 bases, and 17 bases separated the two germline ends. Each CDR3 protein gets one entry after TCRdb re-called the 5' RACE reads with MiXCR. Of some 700,000 distinct CDR3 sequences listed, 15% to 20% are singletons. For this clonotype: Antigen unknown.

Study conclusions and caveats: The clones that were linked to disease were reported to be significantly enriched in matched synovial fluid samples from ankylosing spondylitis patients. Seemingly characteristic of ankylosing spondylitis blood was a TCR beta motif consisting of under ten highly homologous variants. Earlier studies detected some motif variants in reactive arthritis synovial fluid and blood.

The chain has TRBV12-3 or TRBV12-4 and TRBJ2-1, with D maybe TRBD2 (6 bases). The TCR was taken from a male donor with ankylosing spondylitis. The sequenced sample consisted of blood, either unsorted or a sorted T cell fraction (not recorded which). The CDR3 spells CASSPSLAGGEQFF. In nucleotides, the CDR3 is TGTGCCAGCAGTCCCTCCCTAGCCGGGGGTGAGCAGTTCTTC.